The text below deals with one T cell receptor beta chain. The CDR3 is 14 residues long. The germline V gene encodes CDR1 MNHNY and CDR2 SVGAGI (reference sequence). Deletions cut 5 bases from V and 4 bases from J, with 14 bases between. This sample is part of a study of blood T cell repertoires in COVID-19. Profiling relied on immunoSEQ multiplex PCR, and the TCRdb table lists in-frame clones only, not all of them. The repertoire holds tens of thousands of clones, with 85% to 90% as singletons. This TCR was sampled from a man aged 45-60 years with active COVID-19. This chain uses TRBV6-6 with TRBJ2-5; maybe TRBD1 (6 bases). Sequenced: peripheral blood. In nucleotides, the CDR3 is TGTGCCAGCAGTGGCCCGGTACAGGGAGAGACCCAGTACTTC. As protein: CASSGPVQGETQYF.